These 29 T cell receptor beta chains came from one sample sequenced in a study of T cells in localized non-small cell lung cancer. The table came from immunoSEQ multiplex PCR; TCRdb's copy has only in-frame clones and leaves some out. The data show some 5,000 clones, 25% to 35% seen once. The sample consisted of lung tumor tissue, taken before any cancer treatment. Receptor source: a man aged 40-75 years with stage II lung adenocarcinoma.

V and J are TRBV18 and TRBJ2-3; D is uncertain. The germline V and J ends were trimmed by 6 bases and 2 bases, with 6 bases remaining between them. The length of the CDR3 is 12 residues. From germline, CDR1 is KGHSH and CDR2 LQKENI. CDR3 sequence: CASSPNTDTQYF. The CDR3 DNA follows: TGTGCCAGCTCCCCGAACACAGATACGCAGTATTTT.

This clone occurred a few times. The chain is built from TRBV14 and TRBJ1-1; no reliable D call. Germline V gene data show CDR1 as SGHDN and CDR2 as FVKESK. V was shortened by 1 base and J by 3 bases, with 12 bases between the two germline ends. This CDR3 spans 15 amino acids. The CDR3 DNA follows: TGTGCCAGCAGCCAAGTAGAGGGAGTACACACTGAAGCTTTCTTT. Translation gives CASSQVEGVHTEAFF.

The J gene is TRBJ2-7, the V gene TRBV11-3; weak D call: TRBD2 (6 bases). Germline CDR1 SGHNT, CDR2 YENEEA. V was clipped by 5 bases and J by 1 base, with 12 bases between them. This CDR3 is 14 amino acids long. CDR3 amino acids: CASSLLGGSYEQYF. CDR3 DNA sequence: TGTGCCAGCAGCCTGCTCGGGGGTTCCTACGAGCAGTACTTC.

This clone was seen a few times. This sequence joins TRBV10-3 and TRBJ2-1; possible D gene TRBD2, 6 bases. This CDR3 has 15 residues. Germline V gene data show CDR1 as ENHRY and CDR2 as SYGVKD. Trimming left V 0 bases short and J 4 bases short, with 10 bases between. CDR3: CAISESLALYNEQFF. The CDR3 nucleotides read TGTGCCATCAGTGAGTCGCTAGCGCTATACAATGAGCAGTTCTTC.

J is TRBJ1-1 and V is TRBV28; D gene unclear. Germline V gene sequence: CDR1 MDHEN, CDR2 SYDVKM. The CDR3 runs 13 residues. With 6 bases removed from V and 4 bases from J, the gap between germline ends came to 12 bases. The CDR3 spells CASSRPHITEAFF. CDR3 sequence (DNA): TGTGCCAGCAGCCGCCCCCATATCACTGAAGCTTTCTTT.

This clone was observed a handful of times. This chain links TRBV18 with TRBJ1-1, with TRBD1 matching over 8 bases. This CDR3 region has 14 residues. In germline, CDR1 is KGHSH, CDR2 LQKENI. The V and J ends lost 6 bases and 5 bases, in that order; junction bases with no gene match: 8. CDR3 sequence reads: CASSRETGGTEAFF. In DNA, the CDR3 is TGTGCCAGCTCCCGAGAAACAGGGGGTACTGAAGCTTTCTTT.

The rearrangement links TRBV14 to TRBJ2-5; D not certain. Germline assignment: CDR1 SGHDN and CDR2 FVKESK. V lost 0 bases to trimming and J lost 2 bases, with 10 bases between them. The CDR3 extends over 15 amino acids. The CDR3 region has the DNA TGTGCCAGCAGCCAAGACGTCATCTCTCAAGAGACCCAGTACTTC. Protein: CASSQDVISQETQYF.

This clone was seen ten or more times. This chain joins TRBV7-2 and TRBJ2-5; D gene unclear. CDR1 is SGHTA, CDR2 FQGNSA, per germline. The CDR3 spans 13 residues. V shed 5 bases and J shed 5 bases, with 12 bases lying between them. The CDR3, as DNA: TGTGCCAGCAGCGAAAGTCGGTTGGAGACCCAGTACTTC. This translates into CASSESRLETQYF.

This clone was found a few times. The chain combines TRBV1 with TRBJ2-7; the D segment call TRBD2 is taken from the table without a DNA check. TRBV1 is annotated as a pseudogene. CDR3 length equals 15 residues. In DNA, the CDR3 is TGCACCAGCAGCCAAGAGAAGCGGGAGATTGGGGAGCAGTACTTC. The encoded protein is CTSSQEKREIGEQYF.

Here the CDR3 reads CASSGGTSGDYEQYF. Written as DNA, the CDR3 is TGTGCCAGCAGCGGGGGGACTAGCGGAGATTACGAGCAGTACTTC. V and J are TRBV7-5 and TRBJ2-7; the tabulated D call, TRBD2, remains unverified against the DNA. TRBV7-5 is an annotated pseudogene. This CDR3 has 15 residues.

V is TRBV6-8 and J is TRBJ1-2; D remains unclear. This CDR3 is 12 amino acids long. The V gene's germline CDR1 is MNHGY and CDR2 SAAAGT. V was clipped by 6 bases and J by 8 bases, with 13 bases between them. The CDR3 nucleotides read TGTGCCAGCAGCCCTCCATCGGTAGGCTACACCTTC. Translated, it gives CASSPPSVGYTF.

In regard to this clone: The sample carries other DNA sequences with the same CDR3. CDR3: CASSTSGPQHF. The CDR3 bases are TGTGCCAGTAGTACCTCAGGGCCCCAGCATTTT. V and J are TRBV19 and TRBJ1-5; D not resolved. Germline V gene data show CDR1 as LNHDA and CDR2 as SQIVND (reference sequence). The CDR3 is made up of 11 amino acids. Trimming removed 4 bases at V and 9 bases at J, with 7 bases between.

CDR3 DNA sequence: TGTGCCAGCATTCCGCGGACATACTCCTACGAGCAGTACTTC. As protein: CASIPRTYSYEQYF. The chain has TRBV6-8 and TRBJ2-7; perhaps TRBD1 as D (5 bases). This CDR3 contains 14 residues. Germline CDR1 reads MNHGY; CDR2 reads SAAAGT. Trimming removed 7 bases from V and 0 bases from J, with 13 bases in between.

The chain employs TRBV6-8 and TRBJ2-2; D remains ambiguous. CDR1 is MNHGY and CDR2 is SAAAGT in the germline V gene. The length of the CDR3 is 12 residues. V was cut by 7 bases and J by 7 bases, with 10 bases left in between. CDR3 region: CASTKGDGELFF. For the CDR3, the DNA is TGTGCCAGCACCAAAGGAGACGGGGAGCTGTTTTTT.

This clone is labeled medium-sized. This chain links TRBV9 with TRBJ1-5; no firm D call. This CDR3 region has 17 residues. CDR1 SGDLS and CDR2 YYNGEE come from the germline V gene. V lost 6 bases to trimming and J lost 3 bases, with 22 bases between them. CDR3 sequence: CASTRSGGVTFNQPQHF. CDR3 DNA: TGTGCCAGCACCCGATCGGGTGGGGTTACATTCAATCAGCCCCAGCATTTT.

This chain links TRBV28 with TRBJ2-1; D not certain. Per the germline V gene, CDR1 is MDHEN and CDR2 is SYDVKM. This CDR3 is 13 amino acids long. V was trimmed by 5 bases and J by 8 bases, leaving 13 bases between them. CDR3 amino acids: CASSPDRNDEQFF. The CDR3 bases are TGTGCCAGCAGTCCCGACCGGAACGATGAGCAGTTCTTC.

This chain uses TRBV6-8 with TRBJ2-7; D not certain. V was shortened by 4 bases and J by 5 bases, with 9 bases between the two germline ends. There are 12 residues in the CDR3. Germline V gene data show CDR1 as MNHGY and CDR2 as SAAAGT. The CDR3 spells CASSSTGDEQYF. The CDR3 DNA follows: TGTGCCAGCAGTTCGACTGGTGACGAGCAGTACTTC.

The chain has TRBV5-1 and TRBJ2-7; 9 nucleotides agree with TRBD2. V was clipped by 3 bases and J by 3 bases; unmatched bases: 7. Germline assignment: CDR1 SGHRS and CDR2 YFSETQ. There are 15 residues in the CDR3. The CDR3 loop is CASSSAGREGYEQYF. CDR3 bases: TGCGCCAGCAGCTCTGCTGGGCGGGAGGGCTACGAGCAGTACTTC. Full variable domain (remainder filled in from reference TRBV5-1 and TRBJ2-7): KAGVTQTPRYLIKTRGQQVTLSCSPISGHRSVSWYQQTPGQGLQFLFEYFSETQRNKGNFPGRFSGRQFSNSRSEMNVSTLELGDSALYLCASSSAGREGYEQYFGPGTRLTVT.

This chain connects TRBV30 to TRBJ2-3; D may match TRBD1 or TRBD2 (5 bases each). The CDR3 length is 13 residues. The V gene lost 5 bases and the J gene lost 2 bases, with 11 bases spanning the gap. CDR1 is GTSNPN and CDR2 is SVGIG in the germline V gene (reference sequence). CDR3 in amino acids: CAWRGVTTDTQYF. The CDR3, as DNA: TGTGCCTGGCGGGGCGTGACCACAGATACGCAGTATTTT.

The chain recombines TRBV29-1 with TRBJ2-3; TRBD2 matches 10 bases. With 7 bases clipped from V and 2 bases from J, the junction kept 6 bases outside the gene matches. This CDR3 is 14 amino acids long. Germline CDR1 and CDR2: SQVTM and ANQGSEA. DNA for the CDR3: TGCAGCGCCGCGACTAGCGGGTTCACAGATACGCAGTATTTT. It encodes CSAATSGFTDTQYF.

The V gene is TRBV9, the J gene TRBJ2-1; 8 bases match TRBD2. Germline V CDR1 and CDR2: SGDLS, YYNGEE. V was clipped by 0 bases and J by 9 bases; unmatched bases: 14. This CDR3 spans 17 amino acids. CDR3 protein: CASSVGRAGDLRAEQFF. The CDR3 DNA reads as TGTGCCAGCAGCGTAGGTCGAGCGGGAGATTTACGGGCTGAGCAGTTCTTC.

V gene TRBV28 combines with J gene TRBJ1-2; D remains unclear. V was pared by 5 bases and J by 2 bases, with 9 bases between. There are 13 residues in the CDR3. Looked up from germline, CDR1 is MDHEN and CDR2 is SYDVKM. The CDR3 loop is CASSPPENYGYTF. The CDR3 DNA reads TGTGCCAGCAGTCCCCCCGAGAACTATGGCTACACCTTC.

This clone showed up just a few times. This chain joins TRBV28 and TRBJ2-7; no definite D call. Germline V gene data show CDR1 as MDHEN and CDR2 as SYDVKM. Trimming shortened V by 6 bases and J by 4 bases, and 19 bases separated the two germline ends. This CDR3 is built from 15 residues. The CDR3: CASSPQTPSSYEQYF. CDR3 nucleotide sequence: TGTGCCAGCAGCCCTCAAACCCCCTCTTCTTACGAGCAGTACTTC.

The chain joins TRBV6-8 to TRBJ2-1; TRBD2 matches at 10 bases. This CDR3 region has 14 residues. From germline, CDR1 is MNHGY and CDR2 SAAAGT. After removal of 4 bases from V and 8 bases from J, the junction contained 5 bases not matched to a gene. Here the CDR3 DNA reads TGTGCCAGCAGTTCGCTAGCGGGAGTCTATGAGCAGTTCTTC. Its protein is CASSSLAGVYEQFF.

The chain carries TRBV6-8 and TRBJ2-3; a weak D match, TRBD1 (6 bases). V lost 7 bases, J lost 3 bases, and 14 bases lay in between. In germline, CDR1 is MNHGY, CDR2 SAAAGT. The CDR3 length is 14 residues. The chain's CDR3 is CASKIRGGTDTQYF. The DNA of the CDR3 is TGTGCCAGCAAAATTAGAGGGGGTACAGATACGCAGTATTTT.

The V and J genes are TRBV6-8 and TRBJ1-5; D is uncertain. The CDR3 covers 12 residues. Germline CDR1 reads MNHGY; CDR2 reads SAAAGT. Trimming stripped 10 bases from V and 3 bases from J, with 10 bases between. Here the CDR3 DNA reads TGTGCCATGGGAGCTACCAATCAGCCCCAGCATTTT. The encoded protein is CAMGATNQPQHF.

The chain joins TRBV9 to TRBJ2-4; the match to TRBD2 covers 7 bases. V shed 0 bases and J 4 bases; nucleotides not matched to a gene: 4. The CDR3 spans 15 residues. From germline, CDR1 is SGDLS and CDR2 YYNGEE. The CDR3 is CASSVEASGKNIQYF. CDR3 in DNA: TGTGCCAGCAGCGTAGAGGCTAGCGGTAAAAACATTCAGTACTTC.

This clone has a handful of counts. The CDR3: CASSPSDRVHEQYF. DNA of the CDR3: TGCGCCAGCAGCCCGAGCGACAGGGTTCACGAGCAGTACTTC. The rearrangement uses TRBV4-1 and TRBJ2-7, with 7 bases identical to TRBD1. CDR1 and CDR2 from the germline V gene are MGHRA and YSYEKL. This CDR3 contains 14 residues. The J segment lost 5 bases and the V segment lost 4 bases, leaving 8 bases of the junction unmatched.

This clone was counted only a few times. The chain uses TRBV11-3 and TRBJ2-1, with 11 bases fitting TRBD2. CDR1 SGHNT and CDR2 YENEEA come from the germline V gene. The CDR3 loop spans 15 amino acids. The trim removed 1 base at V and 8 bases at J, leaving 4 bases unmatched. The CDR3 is CASSLGLAGRDEQFF. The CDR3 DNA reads TGTGCCAGCAGCTTAGGACTAGCGGGGCGGGATGAGCAGTTCTTC.